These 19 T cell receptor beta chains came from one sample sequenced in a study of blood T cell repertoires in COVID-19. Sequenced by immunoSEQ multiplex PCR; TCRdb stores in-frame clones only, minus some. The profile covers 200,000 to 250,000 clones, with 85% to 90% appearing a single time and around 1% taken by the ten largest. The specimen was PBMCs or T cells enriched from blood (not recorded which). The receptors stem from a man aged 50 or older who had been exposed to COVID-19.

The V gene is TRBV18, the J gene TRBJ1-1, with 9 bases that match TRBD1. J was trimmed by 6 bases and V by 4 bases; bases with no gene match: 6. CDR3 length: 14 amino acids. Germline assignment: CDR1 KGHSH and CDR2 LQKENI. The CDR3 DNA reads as TGTGCCAGCTCACTCAGGACAGGGGAGGCTGAAGCTTTCTTT. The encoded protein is CASSLRTGEAEAFF.

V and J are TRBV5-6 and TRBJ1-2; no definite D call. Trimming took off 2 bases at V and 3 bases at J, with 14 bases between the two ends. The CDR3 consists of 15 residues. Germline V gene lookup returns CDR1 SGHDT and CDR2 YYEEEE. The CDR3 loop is CASSLTRRTYYGYTF. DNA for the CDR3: TGTGCCAGCAGCTTAACCCGTAGAACCTACTATGGCTACACCTTC.

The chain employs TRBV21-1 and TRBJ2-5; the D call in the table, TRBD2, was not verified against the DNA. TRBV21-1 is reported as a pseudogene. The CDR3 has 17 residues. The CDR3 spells CASSKAGLAGGHETQYF. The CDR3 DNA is TGTGCCAGCAGCAAAGCTGGACTAGCGGGAGGGCACGAGACCCAGTACTTC.

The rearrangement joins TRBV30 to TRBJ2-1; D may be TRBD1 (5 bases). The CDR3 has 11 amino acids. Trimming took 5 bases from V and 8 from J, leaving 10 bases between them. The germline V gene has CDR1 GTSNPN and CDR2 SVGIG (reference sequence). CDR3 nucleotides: TGTGCCTGGGCCGTAGGGGATGAGCAGTTCTTC. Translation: CAWAVGDEQFF.

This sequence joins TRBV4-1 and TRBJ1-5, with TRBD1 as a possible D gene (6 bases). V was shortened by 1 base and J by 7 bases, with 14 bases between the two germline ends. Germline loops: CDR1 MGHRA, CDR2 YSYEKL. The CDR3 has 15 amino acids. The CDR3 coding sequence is TGCGCCAGCAGCCAAGGGACAGCAGAGGGGCAGCCCCAGCATTTT. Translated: CASSQGTAEGQPQHF.

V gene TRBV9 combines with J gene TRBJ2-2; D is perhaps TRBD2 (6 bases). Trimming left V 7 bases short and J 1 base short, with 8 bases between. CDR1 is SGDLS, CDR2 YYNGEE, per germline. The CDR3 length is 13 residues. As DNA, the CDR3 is TGTGCCAGCGGGGGAGGGAACACCGGGGAGCTGTTTTTT. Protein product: CASGGGNTGELFF.

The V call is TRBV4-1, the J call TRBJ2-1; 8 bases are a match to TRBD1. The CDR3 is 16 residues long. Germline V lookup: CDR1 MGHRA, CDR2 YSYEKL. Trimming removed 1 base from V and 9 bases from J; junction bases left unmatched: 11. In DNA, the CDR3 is TGCGCCAGCAGCCAAGTCCCCAGGGGGCGCATGGGTGAGCAGTTCTTC. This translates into CASSQVPRGRMGEQFF.

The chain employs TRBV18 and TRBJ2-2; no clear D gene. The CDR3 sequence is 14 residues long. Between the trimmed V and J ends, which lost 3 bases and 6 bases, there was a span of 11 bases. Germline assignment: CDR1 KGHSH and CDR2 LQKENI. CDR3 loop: CASSPTSEAGELFF. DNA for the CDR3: TGTGCCAGCTCACCCACTTCCGAGGCCGGGGAGCTGTTTTTT.

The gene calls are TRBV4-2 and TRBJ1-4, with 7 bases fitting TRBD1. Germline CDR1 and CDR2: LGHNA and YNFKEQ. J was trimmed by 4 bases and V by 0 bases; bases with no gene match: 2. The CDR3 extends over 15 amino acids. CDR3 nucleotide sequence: TGTGCCAGCAGCCAAGATCGACAGGGTAATGAAAAACTGTTTTTT. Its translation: CASSQDRQGNEKLFF.

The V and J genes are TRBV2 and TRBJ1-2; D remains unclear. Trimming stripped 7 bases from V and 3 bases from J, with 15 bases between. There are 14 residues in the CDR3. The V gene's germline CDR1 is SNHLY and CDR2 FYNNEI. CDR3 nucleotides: TGTGCCAGCACCCGTGGCGGCGCATACTATGGCTACACCTTC. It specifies CASTRGGAYYGYTF.

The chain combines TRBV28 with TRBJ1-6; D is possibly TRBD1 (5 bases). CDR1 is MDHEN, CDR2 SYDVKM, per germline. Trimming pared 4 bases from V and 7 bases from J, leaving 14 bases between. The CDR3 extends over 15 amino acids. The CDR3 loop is CASSSPRGWNSPLHF. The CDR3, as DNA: TGTGCCAGCAGTTCCCCACGGGGGTGGAATTCACCCCTCCACTTT.

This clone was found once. The CDR3 loop is CASSPLGRGNQPQHF. Here the CDR3 DNA reads TGTGCCAGCTCACCTTTGGGGCGTGGCAATCAGCCCCAGCATTTT. The chain recombines TRBV18 with TRBJ1-5; perhaps TRBD1 as D (5 bases). CDR1 is KGHSH, CDR2 LQKENI, per germline. The length of the CDR3 is 15 residues. V was shortened by 3 bases and J by 2 bases, with 11 bases between the two germline ends.

Here the CDR3 DNA reads TGTGCCAGCAGCTCCAACGGACAGTATAATTCACCCCTCCACTTT. Its protein product is CASSSNGQYNSPLHF. V gene TRBV7-2 combines with J gene TRBJ1-6; perhaps TRBD1 as D (6 bases). CDR1 SGHTA and CDR2 FQGNSA come from the germline V gene. The V gene lost 4 bases and the J gene lost 4 bases, with 11 bases spanning the gap. The CDR3 is 15 amino acids.

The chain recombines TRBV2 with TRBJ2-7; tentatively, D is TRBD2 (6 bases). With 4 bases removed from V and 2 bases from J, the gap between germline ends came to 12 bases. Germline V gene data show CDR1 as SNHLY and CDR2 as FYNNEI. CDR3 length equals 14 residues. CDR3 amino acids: CASSGGGATYEQYF. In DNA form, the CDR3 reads TGTGCCAGCAGTGGTGGAGGGGCCACCTACGAGCAGTACTTC.

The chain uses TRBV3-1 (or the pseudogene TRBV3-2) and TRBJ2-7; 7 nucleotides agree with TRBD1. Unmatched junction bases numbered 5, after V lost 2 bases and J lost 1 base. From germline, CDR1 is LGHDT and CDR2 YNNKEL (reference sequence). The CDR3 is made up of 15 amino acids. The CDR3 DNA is TGTGCCAGCAGCCAAAATCCGGACAGGTCCTACGAGCAGTACTTC. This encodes CASSQNPDRSYEQYF.

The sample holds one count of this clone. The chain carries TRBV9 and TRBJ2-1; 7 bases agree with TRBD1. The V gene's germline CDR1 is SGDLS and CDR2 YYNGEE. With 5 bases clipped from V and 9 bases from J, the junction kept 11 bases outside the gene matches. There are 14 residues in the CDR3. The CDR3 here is CASSQGDSFSEQFF. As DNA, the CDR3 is TGTGCCAGCAGTCAGGGGGACAGTTTTAGTGAGCAGTTCTTC.

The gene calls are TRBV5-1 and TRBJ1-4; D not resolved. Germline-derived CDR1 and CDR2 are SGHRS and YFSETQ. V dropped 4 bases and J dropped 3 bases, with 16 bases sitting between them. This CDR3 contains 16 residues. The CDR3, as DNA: TGCGCCAGCAGCAGAAGTTGGGCGTCACCTAATGAAAAACTGTTTTTT. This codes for CASSRSWASPNEKLFF.

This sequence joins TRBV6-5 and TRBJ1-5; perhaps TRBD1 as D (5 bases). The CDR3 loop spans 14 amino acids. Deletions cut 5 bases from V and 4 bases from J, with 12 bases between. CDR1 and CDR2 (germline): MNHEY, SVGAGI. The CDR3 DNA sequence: TGTGCCAGCAGTCCCGGACACCTTAATCAGCCCCAGCATTTT. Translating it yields CASSPGHLNQPQHF.

CDR3 in DNA: TGTGCCAGCAGGTATGGACTGGGGGCGGACACTGAAGCTTTCTTT. Protein product: CASRYGLGADTEAFF. This rearrangement joins TRBV6-5 to TRBJ1-1; possible D gene TRBD1, 6 bases. Looked up from germline, CDR1 is MNHEY and CDR2 is SVGAGI. V was shortened by 6 bases and J by 3 bases, with 17 bases between the two germline ends. The CDR3 has 15 amino acids.